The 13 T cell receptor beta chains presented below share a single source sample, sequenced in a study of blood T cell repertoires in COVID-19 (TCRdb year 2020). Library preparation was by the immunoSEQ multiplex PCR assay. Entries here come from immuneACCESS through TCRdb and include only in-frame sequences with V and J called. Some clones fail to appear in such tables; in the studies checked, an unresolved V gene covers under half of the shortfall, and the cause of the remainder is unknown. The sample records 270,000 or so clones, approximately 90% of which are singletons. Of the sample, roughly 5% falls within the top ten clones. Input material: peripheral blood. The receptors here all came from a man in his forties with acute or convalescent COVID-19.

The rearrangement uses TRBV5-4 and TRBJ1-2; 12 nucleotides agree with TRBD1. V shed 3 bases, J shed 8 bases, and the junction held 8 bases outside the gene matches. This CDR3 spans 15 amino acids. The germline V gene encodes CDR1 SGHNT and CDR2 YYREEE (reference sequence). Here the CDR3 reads CASSSGTGGAGGYTF. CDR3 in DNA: TGTGCCAGCAGCTCCGGGACAGGGGGCGCGGGGGGCTACACCTTC. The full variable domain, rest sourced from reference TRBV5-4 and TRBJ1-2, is ETGVTQSPTHLIKTRGQQVTLRCSSQSGHNTVSWYQQALGQGPQFIFQYYREEENGRGNFPPRFSGLQFPNYSSELNVNALELDDSALYLCASSSGTGGAGGYTFGSGTRLTVV.

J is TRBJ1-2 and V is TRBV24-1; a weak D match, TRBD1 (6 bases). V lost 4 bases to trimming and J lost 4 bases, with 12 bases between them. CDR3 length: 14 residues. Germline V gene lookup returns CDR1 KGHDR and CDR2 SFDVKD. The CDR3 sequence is CATSEGGEGYGYTF. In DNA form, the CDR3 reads TGTGCCACCAGTGAAGGGGGGGAGGGCTATGGCTACACCTTC.

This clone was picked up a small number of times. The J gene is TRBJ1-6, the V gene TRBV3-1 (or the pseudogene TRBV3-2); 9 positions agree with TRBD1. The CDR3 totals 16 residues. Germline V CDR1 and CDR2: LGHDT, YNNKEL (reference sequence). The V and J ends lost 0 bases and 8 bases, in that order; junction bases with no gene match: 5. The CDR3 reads CASSQDTGTGYSPLHF. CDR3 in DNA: TGTGCCAGCAGCCAAGACACCGGGACAGGGTATTCACCCCTCCACTTT.

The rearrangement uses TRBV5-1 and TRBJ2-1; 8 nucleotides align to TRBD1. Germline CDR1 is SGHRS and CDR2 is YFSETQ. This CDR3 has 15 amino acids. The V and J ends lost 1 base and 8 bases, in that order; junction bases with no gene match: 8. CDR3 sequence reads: CASSLQGAGIYEQFF. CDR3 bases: TGCGCCAGCAGCTTGCAGGGGGCCGGTATCTATGAGCAGTTCTTC.

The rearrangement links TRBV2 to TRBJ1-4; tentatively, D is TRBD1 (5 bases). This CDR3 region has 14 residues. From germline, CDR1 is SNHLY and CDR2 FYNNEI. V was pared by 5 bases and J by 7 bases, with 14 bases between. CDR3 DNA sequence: TGTGCCAGCAGTCTACGCAGGGTGGGTGAAAAACTGTTTTTT. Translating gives CASSLRRVGEKLFF.

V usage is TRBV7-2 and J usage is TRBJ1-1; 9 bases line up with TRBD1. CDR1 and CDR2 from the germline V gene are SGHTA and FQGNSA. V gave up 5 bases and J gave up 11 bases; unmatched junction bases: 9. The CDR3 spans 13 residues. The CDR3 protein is CASSPGTGIEAFF. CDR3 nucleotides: TGTGCCAGCAGCCCAGGGACAGGGATAGAGGCTTTCTTT.

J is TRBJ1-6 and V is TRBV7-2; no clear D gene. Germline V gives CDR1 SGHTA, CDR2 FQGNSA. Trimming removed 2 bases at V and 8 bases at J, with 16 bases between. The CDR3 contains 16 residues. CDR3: CASSLLSTVLYSPLHF. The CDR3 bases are TGTGCCAGCAGCTTACTGTCGACGGTACTATATTCACCCCTCCACTTT. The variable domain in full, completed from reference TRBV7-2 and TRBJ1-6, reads GAGVSQSPSNKVTEKGKDVELRCDPISGHTALYWYRQSLGQGLEFLIYFQGNSAPDKSGLPSDRFSAERTGGSVSTLTIQRTQQEDSAVYLCASSLLSTVLYSPLHFGNGTRLTVT.

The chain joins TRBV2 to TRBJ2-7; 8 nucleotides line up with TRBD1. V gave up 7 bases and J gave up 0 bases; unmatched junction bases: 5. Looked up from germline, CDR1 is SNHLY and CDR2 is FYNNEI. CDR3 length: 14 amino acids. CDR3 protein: CASNGQGSSYEQYF. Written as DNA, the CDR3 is TGTGCCAGCAACGGACAGGGCAGCTCCTACGAGCAGTACTTC.

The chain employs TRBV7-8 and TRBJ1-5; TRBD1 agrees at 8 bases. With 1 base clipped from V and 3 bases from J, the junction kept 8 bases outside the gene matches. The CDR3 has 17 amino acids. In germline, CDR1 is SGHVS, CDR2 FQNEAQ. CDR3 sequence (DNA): TGTGCCAGCAGCTTAGGGGTGAGACAGGGGAACAATCAGCCCCAGCATTTT. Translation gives CASSLGVRQGNNQPQHF.

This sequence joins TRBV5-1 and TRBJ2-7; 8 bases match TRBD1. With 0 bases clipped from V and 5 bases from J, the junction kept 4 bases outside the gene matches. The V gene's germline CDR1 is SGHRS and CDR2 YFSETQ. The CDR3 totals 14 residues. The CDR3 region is CASSLGTGGHEQYF. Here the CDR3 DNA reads TGCGCCAGCAGCTTGGGAACAGGGGGACACGAGCAGTACTTC.

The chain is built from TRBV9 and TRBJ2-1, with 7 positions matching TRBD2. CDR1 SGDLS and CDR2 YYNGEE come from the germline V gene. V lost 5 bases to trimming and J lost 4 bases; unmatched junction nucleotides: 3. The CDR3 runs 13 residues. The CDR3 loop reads CASSPGGYNEQFF. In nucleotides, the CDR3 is TGTGCCAGCAGTCCCGGGGGGTACAATGAGCAGTTCTTC.

CDR3 residues: CAWSVGAVGWTEAFF. The CDR3 DNA is TGTGCCTGGAGTGTGGGGGCAGTCGGGTGGACTGAAGCTTTCTTT. V and J are TRBV30 and TRBJ1-1, with a tentative D call TRBD1 (6 bases). V lost 0 bases and J lost 5, with 16 bases in between. CDR3 length: 15 residues. Germline loops: CDR1 GTSNPN, CDR2 SVGIG (reference sequence). The whole variable domain, filled in from reference TRBV30 and TRBJ1-1, reads SQTIHQWPATLVQPVGSPLSLECTVEGTSNPNLYWYRQAAGRGLQLLFYSVGIGQISSEVPQNLSASRPQDRQFILSSKKLLLSDSGFYLCAWSVGAVGWTEAFFGQGTRLTVV.

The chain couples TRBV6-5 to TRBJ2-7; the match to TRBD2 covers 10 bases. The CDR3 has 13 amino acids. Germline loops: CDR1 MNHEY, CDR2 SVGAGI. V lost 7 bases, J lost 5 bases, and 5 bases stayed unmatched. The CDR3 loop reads CASTSGGAHEQYF. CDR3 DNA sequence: TGTGCCAGCACCAGCGGGGGGGCCCACGAGCAGTACTTC.